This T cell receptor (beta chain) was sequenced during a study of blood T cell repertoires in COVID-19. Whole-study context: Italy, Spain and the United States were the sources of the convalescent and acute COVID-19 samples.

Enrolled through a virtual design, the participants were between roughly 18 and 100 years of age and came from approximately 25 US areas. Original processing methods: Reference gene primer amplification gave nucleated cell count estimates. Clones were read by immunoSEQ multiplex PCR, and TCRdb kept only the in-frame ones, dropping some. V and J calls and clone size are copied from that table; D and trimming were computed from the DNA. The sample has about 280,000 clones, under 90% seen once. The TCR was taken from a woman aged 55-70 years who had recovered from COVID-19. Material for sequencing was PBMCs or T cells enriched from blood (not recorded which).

The DNA for the CDR3 is TGTGCCAGCAGCGTTAGCGGGAATTACAATGAGCAGTTCTTC. It specifies CASSVSGNYNEQFF. The chain employs TRBV9 and TRBJ2-1, with 8 bases matching TRBD2. The germline CDR1 and CDR2 sequences are SGDLS and YYNGEE. CDR3 length: 14 residues. Trimming removed 2 bases from V and 4 bases from J; junction bases left unmatched: 2. The variable domain in full, with the rest retrieved from reference TRBV9 and TRBJ2-1, is DSGVTQTPKHLITATGQRVTLRCSPRSGDLSVYWYQQSLDQGLQFLIQYYNGEERAKGNILERFSAQQFPDLHSELNLSSLELGDSALYFCASSVSGNYNEQFFGPGTRLTVL.